Below are 16 T cell receptor beta chains sequenced from a single sample in a study of beta chain features in type 1 diabetes. Reverse transcribing all isolated RNA meant expressed TCRB transcripts were sequenced. Method: immunoSEQ multiplex PCR; TCRdb's copy keeps in-frame clones and lacks some. The table has roughly 240,000 clones, 68% seen once. Material for sequencing was naive CD4+ T cells from blood. All receptors come from a man aged 30 to 39 in good health.

This clone was counted a single time. This rearrangement joins TRBV7-9 to TRBJ2-1; the match to TRBD1 covers 7 bases. The V and J ends lost 2 bases and 1 base, in that order; junction bases with no gene match: 2. Germline CDR1 SEHNR, CDR2 FQNEAQ (reference sequence). The CDR3 length is 15 residues. The CDR3 DNA sequence: TGTGCCAGCAGCTTATTACAGGGGTCCTACAATGAGCAGTTCTTC. The encoded protein is CASSLLQGSYNEQFF.

In its sample, this clone was seen a few times. V gene TRBV29-1 combines with J gene TRBJ2-7, with D perhaps matching TRBD1 or TRBD2 (5 bases each). This CDR3 comprises 13 residues. With 4 bases removed from V and 2 bases from J, the gap between germline ends came to 12 bases. Germline loops: CDR1 SQVTM, CDR2 ANQGSEA. The CDR3 protein is CSVGGYRAYEQYF. CDR3 DNA sequence: TGCAGCGTTGGGGGGTACAGAGCCTACGAGCAGTACTTC.

V gene TRBV15 combines with J gene TRBJ2-3; no clear D gene. V lost 4 bases and J lost 3, with 2 bases in between. This CDR3 spans 11 amino acids. Germline V lookup: CDR1 LNHNV, CDR2 YYDKDF (reference sequence). DNA of the CDR3: TGTGCCACCAGCATGACAGATACGCAGTATTTT. This gives the protein CATSMTDTQYF. Complete variable domain (other parts from reference TRBV15 and TRBJ2-3): DAMVIQNPRYQVTQFGKPVTLSCSQTLNHNVMYWYQQKSSQAPKLLFHYYDKDFNNEADTPDNFQSRRPNTSFCFLDIRSPGLGDTAMYLCATSMTDTQYFGPGTRLTVL.

The chain carries TRBV4-1 and TRBJ2-1, with a possible D match to TRBD1 (7 bases). V was pared by 0 bases and J by 0 bases, with 12 bases between. This CDR3 has 17 residues. The germline CDR1 and CDR2 sequences are MGHRA and YSYEKL. CDR3 protein: CASSQDRGTASYNEQFF. For the CDR3, the DNA is TGCGCCAGCAGCCAAGATCGGGGGACAGCCTCCTACAATGAGCAGTTCTTC.

The chain couples TRBV10-3 to TRBJ1-1; D is ambiguous. The V end lost 0 bases, the J end lost 4 bases, and 12 bases lay between the germline ends. The CDR3 consists of 15 residues. The V gene's germline CDR1 is ENHRY and CDR2 SYGVKD. CDR3 nucleotides: TGTGCCATCAGTGAGTCGGGAGGGATAGGCACTGAAGCTTTCTTT. Encoded protein: CAISESGGIGTEAFF.

This clone was picked up a small number of times. CDR3 DNA sequence: TGTGCCAGCAGCTCACAGGGAGAGGGCACTGAAGCTTTCTTT. This sequence encodes CASSSQGEGTEAFF. The V and J genes are TRBV7-9 and TRBJ1-1; possible D gene TRBD1, 6 bases. The germline V gene encodes CDR1 SEHNR and CDR2 FQNEAQ (reference sequence). V dropped 4 bases and J dropped 4 bases, with 13 bases sitting between them. The CDR3 runs 14 residues.

This rearrangement joins TRBV6-5 to TRBJ2-7, with TRBD1 matching 7 bases. The germline CDR1 and CDR2 sequences are MNHEY and SVGAGI. The CDR3 totals 14 residues. The V gene end was trimmed by 2 bases and the J gene end by 2 bases; junction bases not matched to a gene: 3. CDR3 in DNA: TGTGCCAGCAGTTACGGGGGACAGACCTACGAGCAGTACTTC. Amino acid sequence: CASSYGGQTYEQYF.

The chain joins TRBV7-2 to TRBJ2-3; no firm D call. CDR3 length: 11 residues. The germline V gene has CDR1 SGHTA and CDR2 FQGNSA. Trimming cost V 3 bases and J 14 bases, with 12 bases left between them. CDR3 sequence reads: CASSFKSPPYF. The CDR3 nucleotides read TGTGCCAGCAGCTTCAAGTCCCCTCCGTATTTT. Complete variable domain (other parts from reference TRBV7-2 and TRBJ2-3): GAGVSQSPSNKVTEKGKDVELRCDPISGHTALYWYRQSLGQGLEFLIYFQGNSAPDKSGLPSDRFSAERTGGSVSTLTIQRTQQEDSAVYLCASSFKSPPYFGPGTRLTVL.

J is TRBJ2-7 and V is TRBV28, with D tentatively TRBD2 (5 bases). The CDR3 extends over 16 amino acids. Between the trimmed V and J ends, which lost 2 bases and 0 bases, there was a span of 14 bases. Germline CDR1 MDHEN, CDR2 SYDVKM. CDR3: CASSLGLALSSYEQYF. The CDR3, as DNA: TGTGCCAGCAGTTTAGGTCTAGCCCTGAGCTCCTACGAGCAGTACTTC. Combining the CDR3 with reference TRBV28 and TRBJ2-7 gives the whole variable domain DVKVTQSSRYLVKRTGEKVFLECVQDMDHENMFWYRQDPGLGLRLIYFSYDVKMKEKGDIPEGYSVSREKKERFSLILESASTNQTSMYLCASSLGLALSSYEQYFGPGTRLTVT.

This clone has only one observation. Other nucleotide sequences in the sample specify the same CDR3. The J gene is TRBJ2-7, the V gene TRBV28; no clear D. Germline V lookup: CDR1 MDHEN, CDR2 SYDVKM. This CDR3 is built from 11 residues. Trimming pared 6 bases from V and 3 bases from J, leaving 6 bases between. The chain's CDR3 is CASSLRYEQYF. In DNA form, the CDR3 reads TGTGCCAGCAGCCTTCGCTACGAGCAGTACTTC.

This sequence joins TRBV7-8 and TRBJ2-3, with 11 bases that match TRBD2. CDR3 length: 16 amino acids. The V segment lost 2 bases and the J segment 6 bases; nucleotides outside the gene matches: 7. Germline CDR1 is SGHVS and CDR2 is FQNEAQ. CDR3 in DNA: TGTGCCAGCAGCTTACAACTAGCGGGAGCAGGGGATACGCAGTATTTT. Translation: CASSLQLAGAGDTQYF.

The chain has TRBV18 and TRBJ2-1; D gene ambiguous. The V and J ends lost 4 bases and 2 bases respectively, with 12 bases between them. Germline assignment: CDR1 KGHSH and CDR2 LQKENI. The CDR3 is 15 amino acids. CDR3 sequence reads: CASSLASFTYNEQFF. The CDR3 DNA sequence: TGTGCCAGCTCACTAGCCAGTTTCACCTACAATGAGCAGTTCTTC. Variable domain in full (rest from reference TRBV18 and TRBJ2-1): NAGVMQNPRHLVRRRGQEARLRCSPMKGHSHVYWYRQLPEEGLKFMVYLQKENIIDESGMPKERFSAEFPKEGPSILRIQQVVRGDSAAYFCASSLASFTYNEQFFGPGTRLTVL.

The chain is built from TRBV14 and TRBJ2-3; maybe TRBD1 (6 bases). CDR1 SGHDN and CDR2 FVKESK come from the germline V gene. The CDR3 is 16 amino acids. V lost 0 bases and J 1 base, leaving 11 bases between the germline ends. The DNA of the CDR3 is TGTGCCAGCAGCCAAGATCGACAGGCGGGCACAGATACGCAGTATTTT. Its protein product is CASSQDRQAGTDTQYF.

The V and J genes are TRBV29-1 and TRBJ1-2, with D unresolved. CDR3 length equals 12 residues. V lost 6 bases to trimming and J lost 2 bases, with 10 bases between them. CDR1 and CDR2 from the germline V gene are SQVTM and ANQGSEA. The CDR3 here is CSVVGQNYGYTF. The CDR3 coding sequence is TGCAGCGTAGTCGGGCAGAACTATGGCTACACCTTC. Using reference TRBV29-1 and TRBJ1-2 for the parts outside the CDR3, the full variable domain is SAVISQKPSRDICQRGTSLTIQCQVDSQVTMMFWYRQQPGQSLTLIATANQGSEATYESGFVIDKFPISRPNLTFSTLTVSNMSPEDSSIYLCSVVGQNYGYTFGSGTRLTVV.

This chain uses TRBV10-3 with TRBJ1-3, with no clear D. The V gene's germline CDR1 is ENHRY and CDR2 SYGVKD. The CDR3 has 11 residues. This CDR3 is CSSGAGNTIYF. For the CDR3, the DNA is TGTTCCTCCGGAGCTGGAAACACCATATATTTT.

This sequence joins TRBV13 and TRBJ1-5; D gene ambiguous. CDR3 length: 15 amino acids. Germline V gene sequence: CDR1 PRHDT, CDR2 FYEKMQ (reference sequence). Trimming removed 1 base at V and 1 base at J, with 8 bases between. CDR3 protein: CASSLEPPSNQPQHF. CDR3 coding DNA: TGTGCCAGCAGCTTAGAACCCCCGAGCAATCAGCCCCAGCATTTT.